This T cell receptor beta chain was sequenced for a study of metastatic and nonmetastatic thyroid tumors. Overall study results and limits: Malignant tumors reportedly showed significantly higher TCR beta diversity than benign nodules in both blood and tumor.

Until they underwent thyroid surgery, no patient had received any treatment. Using MiXCR, TCRdb reanalyzed the PCR reads. Of approximately 7,000 clones in the sample, 30% to 35% were seen once. Germline V gene lookup returns CDR1 SGDLS and CDR2 YYNGEE. Deletions cut 0 bases from V and 6 bases from J, with 13 bases between. The CDR3 loop spans 14 amino acids. With regard to this clone: Its antigen is as yet unknown.

The clonotype comes from a female donor with papillary thyroid cancer or a benign thyroid nodule (not recorded which). Some clones in this sample may be carry-over from other donors' samples. The sequenced sample was tumor tissue. The chain recombines TRBV9 with TRBJ2-7, with D possibly TRBD1 on 5 matching bases. The CDR3 here is CASSVVQGVREQYF. The DNA for the CDR3 is TGTGCCAGCAGCGTAGTGCAGGGTGTTCGCGAGCAGTACTTC.